This T cell receptor (beta chain) was captured by sequencing in a study of vaccination and CD4 T cells after COVID-19. Broader study findings: Data came from relatively few convalescent patients and lacked early post-infection timepoints.

The Oncomine TCR Beta short-read assay was applied to DNA of cultured CD4+ T cells. Genomic DNA was isolated from cultured CD4+ T cells. TCRdb independently ran MiXCR on the PCR reads; one entry per CDR3 protein. The repertoire holds fewer than 25,000 distinct CDR3 sequences, with about half as singletons. Treatment described: approximately nine-day PBMC culture with coronavirus spike peptide pools or control peptides (ViraFEST assay). Peptide pool stimulation in ViraFEST expanded antigen-specific T cells, whose TCRs were then sequenced. The CDR3 runs 14 residues. V gave up 5 bases and J gave up 7 bases, with 15 bases separating them. Germline V gene data show CDR1 as SGHVS and CDR2 as FQNEAQ. About this clonotype itself: What it binds is unknown.

Sequenced input: CD4+ T cells from blood, cultured in vitro. The TCR was taken from a human donor who had recovered from COVID-19. This chain links TRBV7-8 with TRBJ1-5; D gene unclear. The CDR3: CASSGPGRSQPQHF. The CDR3 region has the DNA TGTGCCAGCAGCGGTCCCGGTCGCTCACAGCCCCAGCATTTT.